The entry that follows covers one T cell receptor (beta chain) sequence. What it binds is not known. Since a much larger clone is just one base distant, this may be a read error. The data were taken from a study of tumor and adjacent non-tumor tissue in lung cancer. The template was RNA from unsorted bulk tissue. Between August and November 2014, newly diagnosed, chemotherapy-naive lung cancer patients underwent thoracic surgery in China. TCRbeta libraries were built with three rounds of nested PCR, modified from ARM-PCR. TCRdb analysed the multiplex PCR reads with MiXCR anew, one entry per CDR3 protein. Of about 140,000 distinct CDR3 sequences listed, around 61% are singletons. Notes on the study in general: Tumor repertoires had a smaller top 100 clone share than normal lung.

The receptor was derived from a man in his 60s with small cell lung cancer. The specimen was lung tumor tissue.

In DNA, the CDR3 is TGTGCCAACAGTCAGCAGGGGGCTGGGCAGCCCCAGCATTTT. It codes for CANSQQGAGQPQHF. The chain has TRBV28 and TRBJ1-5, with TRBD1 matching over 8 bases. Per germline, CDR1 MDHEN and CDR2 SYDVKM. The CDR3 consists of 14 residues.